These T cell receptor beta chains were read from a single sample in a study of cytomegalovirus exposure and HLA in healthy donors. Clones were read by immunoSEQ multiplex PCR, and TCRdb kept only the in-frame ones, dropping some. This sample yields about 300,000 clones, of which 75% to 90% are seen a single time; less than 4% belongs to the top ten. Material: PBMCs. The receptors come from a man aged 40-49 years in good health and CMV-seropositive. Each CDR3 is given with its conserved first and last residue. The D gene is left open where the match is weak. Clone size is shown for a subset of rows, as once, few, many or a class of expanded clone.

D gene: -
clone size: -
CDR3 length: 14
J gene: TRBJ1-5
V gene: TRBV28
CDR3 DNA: TGTGCCAGCACTACGGTTTATAGCAATCAGCCCCAGCATTTT
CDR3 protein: CASTTVYSNQPQHF

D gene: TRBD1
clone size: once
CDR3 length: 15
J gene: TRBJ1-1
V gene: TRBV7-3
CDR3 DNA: TGTGCCAGCAGCTTAACAGGGGGCCCCAACACTGAAGCTTTCTTT
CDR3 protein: CASSLTGGPNTEAFF

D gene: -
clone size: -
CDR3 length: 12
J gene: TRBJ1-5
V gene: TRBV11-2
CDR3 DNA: TGTGCCAGCAGCTCCAGGAATCAGCCCCAGCATTTT
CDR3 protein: CASSSRNQPQHF

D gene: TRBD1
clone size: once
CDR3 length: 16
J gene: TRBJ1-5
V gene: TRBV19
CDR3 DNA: TGTGCCAGTAGTCTCCCTGACAGGGGGGGCAATCAGCCCCAGCATTTT
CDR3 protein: CASSLPDRGGNQPQHF

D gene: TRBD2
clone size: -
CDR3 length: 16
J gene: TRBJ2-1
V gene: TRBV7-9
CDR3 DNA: TGTGCCAGCAGCCGTTTAGGGGCGGGAGTCGCCAATGAGCAGTTCTTC
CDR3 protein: CASSRLGAGVANEQFF

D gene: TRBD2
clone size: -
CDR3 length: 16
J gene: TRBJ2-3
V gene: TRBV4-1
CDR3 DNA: TGCGCCAGCAGCCGCCGACTAGCGGGGGGCACAGATACGCAGTATTTT
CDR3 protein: CASSRRLAGGTDTQYF

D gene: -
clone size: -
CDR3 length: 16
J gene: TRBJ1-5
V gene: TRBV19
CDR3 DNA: TGTGCCAGTAGACGACAGGCTGGGGGTAGCAATCAGCCCCAGCATTTT
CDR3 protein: CASRRQAGGSNQPQHF

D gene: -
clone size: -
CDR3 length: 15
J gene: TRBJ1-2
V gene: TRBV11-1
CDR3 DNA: TGTGCCAGCAGCTTATCACAGACCATCAACTATGGCTACACCTTC
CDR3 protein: CASSLSQTINYGYTF

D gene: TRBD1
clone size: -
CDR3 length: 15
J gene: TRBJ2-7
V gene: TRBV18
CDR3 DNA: TGTGCCAGCTCACGGCCCGAGACAGGGGTCTACGAGCAGTACTTC
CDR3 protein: CASSRPETGVYEQYF

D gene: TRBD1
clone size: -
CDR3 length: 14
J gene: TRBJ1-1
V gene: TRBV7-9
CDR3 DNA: TGTGCCAGCAGCTCCTGGGACAGCGGCACTGAAGCTTTCTTT
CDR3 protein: CASSSWDSGTEAFF

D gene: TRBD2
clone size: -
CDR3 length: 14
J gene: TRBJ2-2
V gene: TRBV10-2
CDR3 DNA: TGCGCCAGCTGGAGGGAGGGCCTAAACGGGGAGCTGTTTTTT
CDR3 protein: CASWREGLNGELFF

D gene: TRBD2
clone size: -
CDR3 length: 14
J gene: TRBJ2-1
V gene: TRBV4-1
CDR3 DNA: TGCGCCAGCAGCCAATTACTAGCGAGGGGTGAGCAGTTCTTC
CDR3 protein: CASSQLLARGEQFF

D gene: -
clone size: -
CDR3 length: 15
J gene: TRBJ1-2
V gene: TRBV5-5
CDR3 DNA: TGTGCCAGCAGCTTGTCGCAGGGAGGGGCCTATGGCTACACCTTC
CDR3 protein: CASSLSQGGAYGYTF

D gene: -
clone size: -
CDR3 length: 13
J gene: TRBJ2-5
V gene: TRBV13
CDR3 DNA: TGTGCCAGCAGCTTGACTAGGGGTGAGACCCAGTACTTC
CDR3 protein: CASSLTRGETQYF

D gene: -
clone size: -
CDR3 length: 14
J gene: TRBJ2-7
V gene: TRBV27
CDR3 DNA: TGTGCCAGCAGTTTTACGGGAGTCGCCTACGAGCAGTACTTC
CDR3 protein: CASSFTGVAYEQYF

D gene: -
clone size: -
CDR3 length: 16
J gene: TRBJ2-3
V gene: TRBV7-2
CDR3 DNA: TGTGCCAGCAGCTTGGCCGGGACAAGGGGCGCAGATACGCAGTATTTT
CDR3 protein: CASSLAGTRGADTQYF

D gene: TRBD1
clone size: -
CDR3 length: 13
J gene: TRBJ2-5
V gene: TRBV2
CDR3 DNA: TGTGCCAGCAGAAGACAGGGGGCGGAGACCCAGTACTTC
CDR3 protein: CASRRQGAETQYF

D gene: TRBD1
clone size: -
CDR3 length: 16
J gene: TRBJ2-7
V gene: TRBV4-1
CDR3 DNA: TGCGCCAGCAGCCAGGGGACAGGGGGGATCTCCTACGAGCAGTACTTC
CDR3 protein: CASSQGTGGISYEQYF

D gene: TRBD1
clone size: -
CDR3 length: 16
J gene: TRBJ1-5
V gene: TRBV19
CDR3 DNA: TGTGCCAGTAGTATCGGCAGGGGGTATAGCAATCAGCCCCAGCATTTT
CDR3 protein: CASSIGRGYSNQPQHF

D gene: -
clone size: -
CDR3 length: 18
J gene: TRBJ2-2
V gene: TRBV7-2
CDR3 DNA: TGTGCCAGCAGCTTAGGGTTAGGAGCCCTTCTAAACACCGGGGAGCTGTTTTTT
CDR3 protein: CASSLGLGALLNTGELFF

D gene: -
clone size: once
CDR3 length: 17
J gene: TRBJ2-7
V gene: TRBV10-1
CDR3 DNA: TGCGCCAGCAGTGACCTCAAACAGGGCAGTAACTCCTACGAGCAGTACTTC
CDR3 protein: CASSDLKQGSNSYEQYF

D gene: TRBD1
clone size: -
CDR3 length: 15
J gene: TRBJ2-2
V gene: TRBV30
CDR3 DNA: TGTGCCTGGAGTGTGGGACAGGGAAACACCGGGGAGCTGTTTTTT
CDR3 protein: CAWSVGQGNTGELFF

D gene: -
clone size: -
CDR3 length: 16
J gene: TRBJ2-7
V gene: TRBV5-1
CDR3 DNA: TGCGCCAGCAGCTTGGCCCGACAGGCGAAGTCGTACGAGCAGTACTTC
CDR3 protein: CASSLARQAKSYEQYF

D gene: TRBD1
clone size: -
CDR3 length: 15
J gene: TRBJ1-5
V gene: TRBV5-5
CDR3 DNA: TGTGCCAGCAGCTTAGGACAGGGAACAGGGCAGCCCCAGCATTTT
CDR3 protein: CASSLGQGTGQPQHF

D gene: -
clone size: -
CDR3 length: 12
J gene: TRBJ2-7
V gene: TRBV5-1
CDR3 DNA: TGCGCCAGCAGCCAGATTACCTACGAGCAGTACTTC
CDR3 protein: CASSQITYEQYF

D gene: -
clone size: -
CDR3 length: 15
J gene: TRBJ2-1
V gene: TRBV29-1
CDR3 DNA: TGCAGCGTCCCCTCAGGGGAGCGGCCATACAATGAGCAGTTCTTC
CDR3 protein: CSVPSGERPYNEQFF

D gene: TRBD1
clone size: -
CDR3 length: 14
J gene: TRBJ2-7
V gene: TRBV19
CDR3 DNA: TGTGCCAGTAGTACGGGACAGGTCGGCTACGAGCAGTACTTC
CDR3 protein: CASSTGQVGYEQYF

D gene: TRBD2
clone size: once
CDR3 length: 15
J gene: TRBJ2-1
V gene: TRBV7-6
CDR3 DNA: TGTGCCAGCAGCTTAAGGCTAGCGGGAGCCAATGAGCAGTTCTTC
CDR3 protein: CASSLRLAGANEQFF

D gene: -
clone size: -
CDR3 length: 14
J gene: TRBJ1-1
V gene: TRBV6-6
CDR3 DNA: TGTGCCAGCAGTTACCTGACTGGGAACACTGAAGCTTTCTTT
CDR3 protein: CASSYLTGNTEAFF

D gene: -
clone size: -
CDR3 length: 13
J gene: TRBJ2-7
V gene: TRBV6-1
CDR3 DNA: TGTGCCAGCAGGTACAGGGACGGGTACGAGCAGTACTTC
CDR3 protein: CASRYRDGYEQYF

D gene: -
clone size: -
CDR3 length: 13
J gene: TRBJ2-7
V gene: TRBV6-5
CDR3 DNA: TGTGCCAGCAGTTATGGTGCTACCTACGAGCAGTACTTC
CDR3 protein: CASSYGATYEQYF